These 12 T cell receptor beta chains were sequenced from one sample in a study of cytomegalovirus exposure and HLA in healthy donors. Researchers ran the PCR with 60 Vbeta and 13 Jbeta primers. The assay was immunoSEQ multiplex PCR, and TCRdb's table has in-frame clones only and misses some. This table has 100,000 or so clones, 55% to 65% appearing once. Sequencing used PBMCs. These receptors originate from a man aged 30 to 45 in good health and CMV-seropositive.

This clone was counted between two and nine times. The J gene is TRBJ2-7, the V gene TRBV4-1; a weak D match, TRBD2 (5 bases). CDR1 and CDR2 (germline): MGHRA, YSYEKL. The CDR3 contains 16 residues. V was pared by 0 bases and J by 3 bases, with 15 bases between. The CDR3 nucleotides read TGCGCCAGCAGCCAAGATGATCGGATCGGGAACTACGAGCAGTACTTC. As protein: CASSQDDRIGNYEQYF.

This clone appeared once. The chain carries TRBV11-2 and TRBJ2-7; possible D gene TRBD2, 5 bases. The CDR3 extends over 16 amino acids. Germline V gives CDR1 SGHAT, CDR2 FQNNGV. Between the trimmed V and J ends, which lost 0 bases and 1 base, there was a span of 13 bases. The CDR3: CASSLDGRVDSYEQYF. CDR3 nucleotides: TGTGCCAGCAGCTTAGATGGGCGGGTCGATTCCTACGAGCAGTACTTC. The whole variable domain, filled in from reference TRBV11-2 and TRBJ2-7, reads EAGVAQSPRYKIIEKRQSVAFWCNPISGHATLYWYQQILGQGPKLLIQFQNNGVVDDSQLPKDRFSAERLKGVDSTLKIQPAKLEDSAVYLCASSLDGRVDSYEQYFGPGTRLTVT.

CDR3 DNA: TGCGCCAGCAGCTTGGGAGGGACTAGGGGAGAGACCCAGTACTTC. Translating it yields CASSLGGTRGETQYF. This chain links TRBV5-1 with TRBJ2-5; 8 bases agree with TRBD2. This CDR3 has 15 residues. In germline, CDR1 is SGHRS, CDR2 YFSETQ. V lost 0 bases, J lost 4 bases, and 5 bases stayed unmatched. The whole variable domain, filled in from reference TRBV5-1 and TRBJ2-5, reads KAGVTQTPRYLIKTRGQQVTLSCSPISGHRSVSWYQQTPGQGLQFLFEYFSETQRNKGNFPGRFSGRQFSNSRSEMNVSTLELGDSALYLCASSLGGTRGETQYFGPGTRLLVL.

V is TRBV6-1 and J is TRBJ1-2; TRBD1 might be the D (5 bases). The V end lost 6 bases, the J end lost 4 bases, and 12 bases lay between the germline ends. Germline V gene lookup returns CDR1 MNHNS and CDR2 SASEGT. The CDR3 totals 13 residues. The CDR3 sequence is CASRITGFYGYTF. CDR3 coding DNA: TGTGCCAGCAGAATTACAGGATTCTATGGCTACACCTTC.

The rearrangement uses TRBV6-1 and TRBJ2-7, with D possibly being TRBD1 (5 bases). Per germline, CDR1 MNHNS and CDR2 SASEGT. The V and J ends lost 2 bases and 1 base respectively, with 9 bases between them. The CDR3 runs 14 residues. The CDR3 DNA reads TGTGCCAGCAGTGAATGGGGCAGATCCTACGAGCAGTACTTC. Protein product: CASSEWGRSYEQYF.

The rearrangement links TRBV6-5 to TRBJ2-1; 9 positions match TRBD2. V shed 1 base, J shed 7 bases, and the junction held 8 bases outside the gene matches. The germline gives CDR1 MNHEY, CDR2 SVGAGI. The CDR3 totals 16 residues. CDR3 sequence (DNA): TGTGCCAGCAGTTACTTTGGGCGGGGGGGCCGGAATGAGCAGTTCTTC. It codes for CASSYFGRGGRNEQFF.

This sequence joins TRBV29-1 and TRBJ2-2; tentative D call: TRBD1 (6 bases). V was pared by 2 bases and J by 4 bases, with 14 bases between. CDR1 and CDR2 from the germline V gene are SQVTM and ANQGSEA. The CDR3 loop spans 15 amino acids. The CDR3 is CSVEKGQGSTGELFF. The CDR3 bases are TGCAGCGTTGAAAAAGGGCAGGGGAGCACCGGGGAGCTGTTTTTT.

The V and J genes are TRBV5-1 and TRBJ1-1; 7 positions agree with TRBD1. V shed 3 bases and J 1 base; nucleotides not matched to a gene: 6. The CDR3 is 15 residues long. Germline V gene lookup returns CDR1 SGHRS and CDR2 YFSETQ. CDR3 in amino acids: CASSWGTVGNTEAFF. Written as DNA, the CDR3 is TGCGCCAGCAGCTGGGGGACAGTCGGGAACACTGAAGCTTTCTTT.

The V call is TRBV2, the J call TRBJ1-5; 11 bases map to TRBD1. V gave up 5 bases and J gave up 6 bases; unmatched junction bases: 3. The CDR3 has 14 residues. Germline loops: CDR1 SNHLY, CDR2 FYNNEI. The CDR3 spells CASSRDRGGQPQHF. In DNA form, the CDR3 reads TGTGCCAGCAGTCGGGACAGGGGGGGTCAGCCCCAGCATTTT.

CDR3 DNA: TGTGCCAGCAGCCAAGGGACAGCCTATGGCTACACCTTC. Encoded protein: CASSQGTAYGYTF. The chain employs TRBV5-4 and TRBJ1-2; TRBD1 matches at 7 bases. This CDR3 spans 13 amino acids. J was trimmed by 4 bases and V by 4 bases; bases with no gene match: 4. Germline V CDR1 and CDR2: SGHNT, YYREEE (reference sequence).

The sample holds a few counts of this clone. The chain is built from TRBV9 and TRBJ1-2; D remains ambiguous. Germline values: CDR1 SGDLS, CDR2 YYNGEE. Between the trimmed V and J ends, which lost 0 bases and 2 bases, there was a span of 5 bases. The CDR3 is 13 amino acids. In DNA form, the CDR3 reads TGTGCCAGCAGCGTAGGGCCAAACTATGGCTACACCTTC. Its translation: CASSVGPNYGYTF.

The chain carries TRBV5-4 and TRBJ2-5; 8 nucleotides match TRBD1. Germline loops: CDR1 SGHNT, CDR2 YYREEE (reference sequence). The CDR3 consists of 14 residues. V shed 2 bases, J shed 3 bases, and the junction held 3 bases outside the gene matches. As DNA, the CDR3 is TGTGCCAGCAGCTTCCCGGGACAGGAAGAGACCCAGTACTTC. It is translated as CASSFPGQEETQYF.